This T cell receptor (beta chain) was identified during a study of beta chain features in type 1 diabetes. Study results and limitations: In all four CD4+ subsets, TCRB CDR3 length was significantly, moderately reduced in type 1 diabetes.

A few counts support this clone. Its cognate antigen is unknown. Germline CDR1 reads SGHTA; CDR2 reads FQGNSA. The CDR3 contains 13 residues. V lost 5 bases, J lost 8 bases, and 4 bases stayed unmatched. Since all of the isolated RNA was reverse transcribed, expressed TCRB transcripts were what got sequenced. Clones were sequenced by immunoSEQ multiplex PCR, and TCRdb holds only the in-frame ones, with some missing. The repertoire includes approximately 730,000 clones, under 15% of them detected once, and less than 0.025% sits in the top ten. Material for sequencing was naive CD4+ T cells from blood. The genes are TRBV7-2 and TRBJ2-1; 9 nucleotides agree with TRBD2. This clonotype was obtained from a man between 18 and 35 years old with type 1 diabetes. The CDR3: CASSPRLADEQFF. The DNA for the CDR3 is TGTGCCAGCAGCCCCCGACTAGCGGATGAGCAGTTCTTC.